Listed below are T cell receptor beta chains from one sample, sequenced in a study of blood T cell repertoires in COVID-19. Libraries were prepared by immunoSEQ multiplex PCR; TCRdb keeps only in-frame clonotypes and omits some of them. The sample contains 90,000 to 120,000 clones, about 79% of which appear only once. The sample comprised peripheral blood. The receptors shown here come from an elderly woman with active or convalescent COVID-19. Both conserved end residues are part of each CDR3. Clone size appears in some rows only: once, few, many, or a class for an expanded clone.

len,abundance,j_gene,v_gene,CDR3aa
15,-,TRBJ2-7,TRBV4-3,CASSRRAQALGEQYF
14,-,TRBJ2-1,TRBV28,CASSFGGSYNEQFF
15,-,TRBJ2-3,TRBV27,CASSRLGSRADTQYF
15,-,TRBJ2-1,TRBV10-1,CASSELAEIYNEQFF
15,-,TRBJ1-3,TRBV13,CASSLGQLTGNTIYF
12,-,TRBJ2-7,TRBV29-1,CSARTSSYEQYF
13,-,TRBJ1-1,TRBV18,CASSYRVGTEAFF
14,once,TRBJ2-2,TRBV6-4,CASRGQGLTGELFF
14,-,TRBJ1-3,TRBV7-9,CASSLREGGNTIYF
17,-,TRBJ2-3,TRBV7-2,CASSLLPRFLGTDTQYF
15,-,TRBJ2-5,TRBV6-6,CASFGQGLVTETQYF
15,-,TRBJ1-3,TRBV5-6,CASSPQGTNGNTIYF
12,once,TRBJ2-5,TRBV5-1,CASSLSPETQYF
15,once,TRBJ2-3,TRBV5-1,CASSFGAADTDTQYF
14,-,TRBJ1-1,TRBV7-3,CASSLTRGSTEAFF
13,-,TRBJ1-1,TRBV30,CAWTLGGNTEAFF
19,-,TRBJ2-1,TRBV27,CASSLFRGGGRYSYNEQFF
14,-,TRBJ1-1,TRBV10-3,CAISPGEGGTEAFF
16,-,TRBJ2-1,TRBV6-5,CASSYRLAGGNNEQFF
13,once,TRBJ1-2,TRBV12-3/TRBV12-4,CASSRTGANGYTF
16,-,TRBJ2-2,TRBV28,CASSLGTSLFRGELFF
15,-,TRBJ1-6,TRBV6-5,CASSPAWTGRSPLHF
14,few,TRBJ2-7,TRBV29-1,CSDRVGLDSYEQYF
15,-,TRBJ1-1,TRBV19,CASSIMGTGTTEAFF
14,-,TRBJ2-3,TRBV5-1,CASSNGGNADTQYF
16,-,TRBJ2-1,TRBV27,CASSLSVLASYNEQFF
14,-,TRBJ2-7,TRBV2,CASSGFGWSYEQYF
13,-,TRBJ1-6,TRBV27,CASLRDYNSPLHF
16,once,TRBJ2-7,TRBV6-2/TRBV6-3,CASSQTTSGPLYEQYF
16,-,TRBJ1-1,TRBV28,CASSSPGSRRNTEAFF
16,once,TRBJ1-2,TRBV11-3,CASSYGDSGSFYGYTF
13,few,TRBJ1-2,TRBV27,CASSDRGSYGYTF
13,-,TRBJ2-3,TRBV5-1,CASSLRSTDTQYF
15,-,TRBJ2-3,TRBV7-2,CASSPAARATDTQYF
15,-,TRBJ2-5,TRBV25-1,CASSPQRGGRETQYF
16,-,TRBJ2-1,TRBV19,CATGEIASGRGGEQFF
18,-,TRBJ2-1,TRBV7-3,CASSLHPLPTSGYNEQFF
14,-,TRBJ1-4,TRBV14,CASSPRGYEEKLFF
16,-,TRBJ1-1,TRBV11-2,CASSQTSGTVNTEAFF